This T cell receptor (beta chain) was sequenced during a study of beta chain features in type 1 diabetes. Study-wide context: Healthy donors and patients had similar age, gender and cell yields.

Points from the study as a whole: Compared with healthy donors, patients appeared to share more similar naive, central memory and regulatory TCRB repertoires. There was a possibility that cDNA sequencing over-represented cells with high TCR expression. There was a moderate but significant shortening of TCRB CDR3s in all four CD4+ subsets of Type 1 diabetes patients.

This clone was counted only a few times. Antigen unknown. The sequenced template was cDNA made from the entire isolated RNA. Measured with immunoSEQ multiplex PCR; TCRdb has only the in-frame clones, and not every one. This table has roughly 53,000 clones, roughly 39% appearing once. Central memory, naive, regulatory and stem cell-like memory CD4+ cells were sorted by CD45RO/CCR7/CD25/CD127/CD95/CD27. The sequence was collected from a man aged 25 to 45 with type 1 diabetes. The sequenced material came from Tregs from blood.

The CDR3 here is CASSLDRGEKLFF. As DNA, the CDR3 is TGTGCCAGCAGCTTAGATAGGGGGGAAAAACTGTTTTTT. The V gene is TRBV7-8, the J gene TRBJ1-4; perhaps TRBD1 as D (6 bases). Deletions cut 1 base from V and 8 bases from J, with 8 bases between. The CDR3 is made up of 13 amino acids. Germline V lookup: CDR1 SGHVS, CDR2 FQNEAQ. Variable domain in full (rest from reference TRBV7-8 and TRBJ1-4): GAGVSQSPRYKVAKRGQDVALRCDPISGHVSLFWYQQALGQGPEFLTYFQNEAQLDKSGLPSDRFFAERPEGSVSTLKIQRTQQEDSAVYLCASSLDRGEKLFFGSGTQLSVL.